The clone carrying this T cell receptor beta chain showed up just a few times. Its antigen is undetermined. The data were taken from a study of beta chain features in type 1 diabetes. Every isolated RNA sample was fully reverse transcribed, so sequencing captured expressed TCRB transcripts. TCRdb's copy holds only in-frame clones and misses some; the assay was immunoSEQ multiplex PCR. The repertoire holds fewer than 350,000 clones, with about 15% as singletons. Study-level results: In every one of the four CD4+ subsets, TCRB CDR3s were moderately but significantly shorter in Type 1 diabetes patients.

The V gene's germline CDR1 is SEHNR and CDR2 FQNEAQ (reference sequence). V was shortened by 2 bases and J by 6 bases, with 14 bases between the two germline ends. The CDR3 spans 14 residues. This clonotype was obtained from a man younger than 30 with type 1 diabetes. Sequencing used naive CD4+ T cells from blood. This sequence joins TRBV7-9 and TRBJ2-7; possibly TRBD1 for D (6 bases). The CDR3 sequence: CASSLMDRVGEQYF. CDR3 nucleotide sequence: TGTGCCAGCAGCTTAATGGACAGAGTGGGCGAGCAGTACTTC.